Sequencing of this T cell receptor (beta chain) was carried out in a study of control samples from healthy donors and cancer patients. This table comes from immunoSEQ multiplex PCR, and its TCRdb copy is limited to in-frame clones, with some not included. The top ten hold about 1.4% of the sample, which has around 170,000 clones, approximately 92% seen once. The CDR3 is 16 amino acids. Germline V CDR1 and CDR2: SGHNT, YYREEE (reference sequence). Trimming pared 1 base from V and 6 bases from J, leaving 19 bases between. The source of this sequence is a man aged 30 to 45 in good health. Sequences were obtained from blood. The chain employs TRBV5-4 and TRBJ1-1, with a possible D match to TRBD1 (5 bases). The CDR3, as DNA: TGTGCCAGCAGCTTGCCCACCGCGACAGAACAACCTGAAGCTTTCTTT. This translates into CASSLPTATEQPEAFF.